These T cell receptor beta chains were read from a single sample in a study of blood T cell repertoires in COVID-19. Repertoires were generated with immunoSEQ multiplex PCR, while TCRdb's copy carries only in-frame clones and drops some. The top ten clones hold roughly 0.66% of a sample with more than 400,000 clones, around 91% of them seen once. The material sequenced was PBMCs or T cells enriched from blood (not recorded which). The source is a man aged 18 to 30 who had recovered from COVID-19. Both conserved end residues are part of each CDR3. Each record gives: clone size, V gene, D gene, J gene, CDR3 DNA, CDR3 protein. The D gene is left open where the match is weak. The size field is filled for only some rows; it gives once, few, many or a size class.

NA	TRBV30	NA	TRBJ1-5	TGTGCCTGGAGTGTCAAGGGGCGACCCCAGCATTTT	CAWSVKGRPQHF
NA	TRBV10-2	TRBD1	TRBJ1-2	TGCGCCAGCAGTGAGGACAGGGGGGTTGGCTACACCTTC	CASSEDRGVGYTF
NA	TRBV7-2	NA	TRBJ1-6	TGTGCCAGCAGCTTAGTTTCAGGGCAGCCATATAATTCACCCCTCCACTTT	CASSLVSGQPYNSPLHF
once	TRBV5-4	TRBD2	TRBJ2-7	TGTGCCAGCAGCTCAAGAGGGGGGATAGCGGGGGGCCCCCCGGGAGAGCAGTACTTC	CASSSRGGIAGGPPGEQYF
NA	TRBV27	TRBD1	TRBJ1-5	TGTGCCAGCGGGACAGGGGGCGTCAATCAGCCCCAGCATTTT	CASGTGGVNQPQHF
NA	TRBV7-2	TRBD1	TRBJ1-6	TGTGCCAGCAGCCCAGTAGGTGCGGGACAGGGTTATTCACCCCTCCACTTT	CASSPVGAGQGYSPLHF
NA	TRBV7-9	TRBD1	TRBJ1-4	TGTGCCAGCAGCAAGGGACAGGGATTATTTTTT	CASSKGQGLFF
NA	TRBV6-5	TRBD1	TRBJ1-1	TGTGCCAGCAGTTACCTTGGACAGGGCACTGAAGCTTTCTTT	CASSYLGQGTEAFF
NA	TRBV5-1	TRBD1	TRBJ2-6	TGCGCCAGCAGCTCCCTTCCGGGACAGGGGCCGGCCAACGTCCTGACTTTC	CASSSLPGQGPANVLTF
NA	TRBV29-1	NA	TRBJ2-1	TGCAGCGCCCCCTTTAAAAACAATGAGCAGTTCTTC	CSAPFKNNEQFF
NA	TRBV11-2	TRBD1	TRBJ2-1	TGTGCCAGCGGGGGAACCGGGACAGGGAATTATGGTCGCGATGAGCAGTTCTTC	CASGGTGTGNYGRDEQFF
NA	TRBV5-6	NA	TRBJ1-6	TGTGCCAGCAGCTTGGCGAGCAATTCACCCCTCCACTTT	CASSLASNSPLHF
NA	TRBV7-3	NA	TRBJ2-3	TGTGCCAGCAGCTCCAGGACTTCCGGGGATACGCAGTATTTT	CASSSRTSGDTQYF
few	TRBV7-9	NA	TRBJ2-2	TGTGCCAGCAGCTTAGTAGGCGGGTACACCGGGGAGCTGTTTTTT	CASSLVGGYTGELFF
few	TRBV9	TRBD1	TRBJ1-5	TGTGCCAGCAGCCCAAGTCCAGGCCAGGGGGAGCCCCAGCATTTT	CASSPSPGQGEPQHF
NA	TRBV9	TRBD1	TRBJ1-2	TGTGCCAGCAGCGTAGCTGTTAGGGGGCCTCGTGGCTACACCTTC	CASSVAVRGPRGYTF
NA	TRBV19	NA	TRBJ1-5	TGTGCCAGTAGTAACCCCCCCGGGATGGTCAGACAGCCCCAGCATTTT	CASSNPPGMVRQPQHF
NA	TRBV6-5	NA	TRBJ2-3	TGTGCCAGCAGGCGGGGGCCCACAGATACGCAGTATTTT	CASRRGPTDTQYF
NA	TRBV3-1/TRBV3-2	NA	TRBJ1-5	TGTGCCAGCAGCCTGGGACACCTCGGAAATCAGCCCCAGCATTTT	CASSLGHLGNQPQHF
NA	TRBV24-1	NA	TRBJ2-7	TGTGCCACCAGGAATCCCCCCACAGGGCCCTACGAGCAGTACTTC	CATRNPPTGPYEQYF
NA	TRBV1	NA	TRBJ2-7	TGCACCAGCAGCCAAGCCCGGTCCCAGCGGGAGTCCCATCCCACCCACGAGCAGTACTTC	CTSSQARSQRESHPTHEQYF
NA	TRBV5-1	TRBD1	TRBJ1-5	TGCGCCAGCAGCGACGGGACAGGGCTCAATCAGCCCCAGCATTTT	CASSDGTGLNQPQHF
NA	TRBV27	NA	TRBJ2-7	TGTGCCAGCAGACCTACAGGTTACTCCTACGAGCAGTACTTC	CASRPTGYSYEQYF
once	TRBV6-1	NA	TRBJ2-3	TGTGCCAGCAGTGAAGTTGTCGGGAACGCCGGCACAGATACGCAGTATTTT	CASSEVVGNAGTDTQYF
NA	TRBV19	NA	TRBJ1-2	TGTGCCAGTAGTATGGCTAGCCTTGGCTATGGCTACACCTTC	CASSMASLGYGYTF
NA	TRBV27	TRBD2	TRBJ2-7	TGTGCCAGCAGTTGGTCCCATCTAGCGGGAAACTACGAGCAGTACTTC	CASSWSHLAGNYEQYF
NA	TRBV19	NA	TRBJ1-3	TGTGCCAGTATGGGAACGGGGGTTCCTTCTGGAAACACCATATATTTT	CASMGTGVPSGNTIYF
few	TRBV5-4	NA	TRBJ1-3	TGTGCCAGCAGCCTAGACAGCGTTAGCTCTGGAAACACCATATATTTT	CASSLDSVSSGNTIYF
few	TRBV29-1	NA	TRBJ1-1	TGCAGCGTTGCCGAGCTAAACACTGAAGCTTTCTTT	CSVAELNTEAFF
NA	TRBV4-2	NA	TRBJ2-1	TGTGCCAGCAGCCAAGAGAGTAGCCATGAGCAGTTCTTC	CASSQESSHEQFF
NA	TRBV5-1	TRBD2	TRBJ2-5	TGCGCCAGCAGCTTCGGGACTAGCCAAGAGACCCAGTACTTC	CASSFGTSQETQYF
once	TRBV13	NA	TRBJ1-2	TGTGCCAGCAGCCGCGGTGCGGATATCTATGGCTACACCTTC	CASSRGADIYGYTF
once	TRBV19	NA	TRBJ2-2	TGTGCCAGTAGTATAACAGGCGGGGAGCTGTTTTTT	CASSITGGELFF
NA	TRBV5-3	TRBD2	TRBJ2-2	TGTGCCAGAAGCTTGGTGGCTAGCGGGGGACCGAACACCGGGGAGCTGTTTTTT	CARSLVASGGPNTGELFF
NA	TRBV5-1	TRBD1	TRBJ1-2	TGCGCCAGCAGCTCTGGACAGGGAGCTTGGGGCTACACCTTC	CASSSGQGAWGYTF
once	TRBV5-1	NA	TRBJ1-1	TGCGCCAGCAGCCCGGGGGGAACTGAAGCTTTCTTT	CASSPGGTEAFF
NA	TRBV11-2	NA	TRBJ2-5	TGTGCCAGCAGCTTCTCGCGCGGGGGCCTACAAGAGACCCAGTACTTC	CASSFSRGGLQETQYF
NA	TRBV28	NA	TRBJ1-3	TGTGCCAGCAGTCCCCCGGGGAGTTTTTTCTCTGGAAACACCATATATTTT	CASSPPGSFFSGNTIYF
NA	TRBV19	NA	TRBJ2-1	TGTGCCACCCTTGAGGAGGGCGGTGAGCAGTTCTTC	CATLEEGGEQFF
NA	TRBV3-1/TRBV3-2	NA	TRBJ1-2	TGTGCCAGCAGCCACTACAGGGAGATGAACTATGGCTACACCTTC	CASSHYREMNYGYTF
NA	TRBV5-8	NA	TRBJ1-4	TGTGCCAGCAGCACCGCTTTCGACGGGACTAATGAAAAACTGTTTTTT	CASSTAFDGTNEKLFF
NA	TRBV4-2	NA	TRBJ2-7	TGTGCCAGCAGCCGCCAGGATCCCTCCTACGAGCAGTACTTC	CASSRQDPSYEQYF
NA	TRBV5-1	NA	TRBJ2-5	TGCGCCAGCAGCGGGTTCGAGGGAGAGACCCAGTACTTC	CASSGFEGETQYF
NA	TRBV4-2	NA	TRBJ2-4	TGTGCCAGCAGCCAAGGCGGTACCATTCAGTACTTC	CASSQGGTIQYF
NA	TRBV30	NA	TRBJ1-4	TGTGCCTGGAGTCTACGGTCAACTAATGAAAAACTGTTTTTT	CAWSLRSTNEKLFF
NA	TRBV18	NA	TRBJ2-1	TGTGCCAGCTCACCGGGGGCACACGATGAGCAGTTCTTC	CASSPGAHDEQFF
NA	TRBV7-2	NA	TRBJ1-1	TGTGCCAGCAGCAGACGATCAGGGGATCGAACTGAAGCTTTCTTT	CASSRRSGDRTEAFF
NA	TRBV20-1	NA	TRBJ1-6	TGCAGTGCTAGTTCGGACAGAGATAATTCACCCCTCCACTTT	CSASSDRDNSPLHF
NA	TRBV7-9	TRBD1	TRBJ1-1	TGTGCCAGCAGCTCCGAGTCCGGACAGGTAGGACCTGAAGCTTTCTTT	CASSSESGQVGPEAFF
NA	TRBV7-3	TRBD2	TRBJ2-2	TGTGCCAGCAGCCGTCTAGCGGGAGCGAACACCGGGGAGCTGTTTTTT	CASSRLAGANTGELFF